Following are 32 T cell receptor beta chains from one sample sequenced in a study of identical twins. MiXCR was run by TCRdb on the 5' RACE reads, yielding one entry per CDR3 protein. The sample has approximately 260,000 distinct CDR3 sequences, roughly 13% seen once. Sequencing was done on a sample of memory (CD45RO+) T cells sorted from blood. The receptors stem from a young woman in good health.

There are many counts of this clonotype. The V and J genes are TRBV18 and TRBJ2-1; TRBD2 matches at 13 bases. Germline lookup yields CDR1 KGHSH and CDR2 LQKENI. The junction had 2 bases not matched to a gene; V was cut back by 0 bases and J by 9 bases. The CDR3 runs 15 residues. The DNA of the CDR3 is TGTGCCAGCTCACCACCGACTAGCGGGAGGAGTGAGCAGTTCTTC. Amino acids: CASSPPTSGRSEQFF.

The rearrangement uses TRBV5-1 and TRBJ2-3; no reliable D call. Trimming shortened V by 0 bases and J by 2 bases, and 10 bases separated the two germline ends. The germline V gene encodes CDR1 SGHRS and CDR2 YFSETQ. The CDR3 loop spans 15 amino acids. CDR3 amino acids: CASSLAVIYTDTQYF. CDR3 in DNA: TGCGCCAGCAGCTTGGCCGTTATATACACAGATACGCAGTATTTT. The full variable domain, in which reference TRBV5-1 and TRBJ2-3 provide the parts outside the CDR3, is KAGVTQTPRYLIKTRGQQVTLSCSPISGHRSVSWYQQTPGQGLQFLFEYFSETQRNKGNFPGRFSGRQFSNSRSEMNVSTLELGDSALYLCASSLAVIYTDTQYFGPGTRLTVL.

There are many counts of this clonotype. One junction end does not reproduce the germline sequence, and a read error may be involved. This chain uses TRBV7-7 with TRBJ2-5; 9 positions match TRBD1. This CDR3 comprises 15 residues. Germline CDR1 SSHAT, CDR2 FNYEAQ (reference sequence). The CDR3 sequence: CASSYLQGAGETQYF. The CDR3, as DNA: TGTGCTAGCAGCTATCTACAGGGGGCAGGGGAGACCCAGTACTTC.

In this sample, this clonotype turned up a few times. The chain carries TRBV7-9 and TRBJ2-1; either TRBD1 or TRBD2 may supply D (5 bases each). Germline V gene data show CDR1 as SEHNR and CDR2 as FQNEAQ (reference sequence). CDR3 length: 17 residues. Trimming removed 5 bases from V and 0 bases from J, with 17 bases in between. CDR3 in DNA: TGTGCCAGCAGCCCCCGGGGTGGGGCTCGCTCCTACAATGAGCAGTTCTTC. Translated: CASSPRGGARSYNEQFF.

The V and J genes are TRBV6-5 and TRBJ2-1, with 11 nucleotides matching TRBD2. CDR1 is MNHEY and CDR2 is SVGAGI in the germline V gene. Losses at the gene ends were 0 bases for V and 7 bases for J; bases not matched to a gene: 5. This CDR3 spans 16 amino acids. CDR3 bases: TGTGCCAGCAGTTACTCACTAGCGGGAGCTTCTAATGAGCAGTTCTTC. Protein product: CASSYSLAGASNEQFF.

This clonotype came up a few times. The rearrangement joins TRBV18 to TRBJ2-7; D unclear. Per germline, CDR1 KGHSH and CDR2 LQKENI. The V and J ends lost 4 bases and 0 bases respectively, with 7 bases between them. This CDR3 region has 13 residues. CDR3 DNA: TGTGCCAGCTCACGAGACGCCTCCTACGAGCAGTACTTC. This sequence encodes CASSRDASYEQYF.

CDR3 protein: CASSFVSEEQYF. CDR3 coding DNA: TGTGCCAGCAGCTTTGTTTCAGAGGAGCAGTACTTC. J is TRBJ2-7 and V is TRBV7-6; no firm D call. Trimming removed 3 bases at V and 7 bases at J, with 10 bases between. This CDR3 comprises 12 residues. Germline V gene lookup returns CDR1 SGHVS and CDR2 FNYEAQ.

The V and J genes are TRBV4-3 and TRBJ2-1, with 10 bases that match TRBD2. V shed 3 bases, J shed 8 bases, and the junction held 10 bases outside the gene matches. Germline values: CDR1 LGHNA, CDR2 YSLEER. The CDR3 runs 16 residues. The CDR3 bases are TGCGCCAGCAGCCAGGCTCGGGCTAGCGGGAGCTATGAGCAGTTCTTC. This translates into CASSQARASGSYEQFF.

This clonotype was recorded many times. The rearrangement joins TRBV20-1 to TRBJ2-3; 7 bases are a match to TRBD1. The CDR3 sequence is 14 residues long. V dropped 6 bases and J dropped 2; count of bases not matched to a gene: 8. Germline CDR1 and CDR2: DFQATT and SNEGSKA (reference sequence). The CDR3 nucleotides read TGCAGTGCAGTAACAGGGGACGCCACAGATACGCAGTATTTT. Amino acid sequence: CSAVTGDATDTQYF.

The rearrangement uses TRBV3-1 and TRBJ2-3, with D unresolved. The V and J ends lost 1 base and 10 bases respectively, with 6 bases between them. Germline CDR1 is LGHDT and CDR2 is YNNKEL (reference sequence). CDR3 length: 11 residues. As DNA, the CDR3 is TGTGCCAGCAGCCAAGCGGTCGCGCAGTATTTT. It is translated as CASSQAVAQYF.

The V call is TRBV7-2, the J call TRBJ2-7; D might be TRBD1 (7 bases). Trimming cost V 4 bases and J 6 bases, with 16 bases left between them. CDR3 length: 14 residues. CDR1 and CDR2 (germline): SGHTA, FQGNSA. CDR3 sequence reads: CASSSQGGPVEQYF. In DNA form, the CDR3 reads TGTGCCAGCAGCTCGCAGGGGGGACCCGTCGAGCAGTACTTC.

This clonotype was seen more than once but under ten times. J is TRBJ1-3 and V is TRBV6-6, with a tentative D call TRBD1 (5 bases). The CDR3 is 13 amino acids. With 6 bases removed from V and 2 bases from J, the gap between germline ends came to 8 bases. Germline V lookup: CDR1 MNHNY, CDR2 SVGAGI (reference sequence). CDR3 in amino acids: CASRRGTGNTIYF. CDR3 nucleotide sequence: TGTGCCAGCAGACGGGGGACTGGAAACACCATATATTTT.

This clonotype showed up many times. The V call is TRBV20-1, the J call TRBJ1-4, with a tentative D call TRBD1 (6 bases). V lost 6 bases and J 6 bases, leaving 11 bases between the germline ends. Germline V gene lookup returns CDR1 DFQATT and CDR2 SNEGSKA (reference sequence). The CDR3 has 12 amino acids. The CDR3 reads CSAHSGDEKLFF. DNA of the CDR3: TGCAGTGCCCACTCAGGGGATGAAAAACTGTTTTTT.

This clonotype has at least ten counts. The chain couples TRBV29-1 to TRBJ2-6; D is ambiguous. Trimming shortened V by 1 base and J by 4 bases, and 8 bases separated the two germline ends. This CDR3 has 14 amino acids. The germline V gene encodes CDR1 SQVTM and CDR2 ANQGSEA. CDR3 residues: CSVEGGSGANVLTF. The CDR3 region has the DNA TGCAGCGTTGAAGGGGGAAGCGGGGCCAACGTCCTGACTTTC.

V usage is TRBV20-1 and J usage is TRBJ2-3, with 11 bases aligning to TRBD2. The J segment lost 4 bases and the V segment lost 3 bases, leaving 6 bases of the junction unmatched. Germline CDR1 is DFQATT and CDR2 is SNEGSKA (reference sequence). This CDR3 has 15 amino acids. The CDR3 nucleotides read TGCAGTGCTAGTCAAACTAGCGGGAGCTCAGATACGCAGTATTTT. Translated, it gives CSASQTSGSSDTQYF.

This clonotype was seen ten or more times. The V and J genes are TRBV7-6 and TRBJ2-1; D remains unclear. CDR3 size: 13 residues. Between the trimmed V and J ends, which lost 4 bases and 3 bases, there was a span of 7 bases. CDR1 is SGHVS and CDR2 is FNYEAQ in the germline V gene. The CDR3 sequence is CASSSGLYNEQFF. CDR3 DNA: TGTGCCAGCAGCTCCGGGCTCTACAATGAGCAGTTCTTC.

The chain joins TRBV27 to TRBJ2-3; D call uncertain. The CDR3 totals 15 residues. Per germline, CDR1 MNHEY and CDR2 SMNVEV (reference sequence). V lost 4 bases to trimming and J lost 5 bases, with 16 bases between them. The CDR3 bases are TGTGCCAGCAGTTCGGTGGCAGTGTGGGGAGATACGCAGTATTTT. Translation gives CASSSVAVWGDTQYF.

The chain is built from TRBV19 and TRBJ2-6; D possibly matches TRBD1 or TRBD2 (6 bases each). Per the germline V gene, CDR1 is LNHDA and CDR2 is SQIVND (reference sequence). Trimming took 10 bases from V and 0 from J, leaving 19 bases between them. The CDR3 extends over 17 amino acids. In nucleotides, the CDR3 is TGTGCCACCTCCATCGCGGGACACCTCTCTGGGGCCAACGTCCTGACTTTC. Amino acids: CATSIAGHLSGANVLTF.

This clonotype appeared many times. CDR3 loop: CASRGDFGEQFF. In DNA form, the CDR3 reads TGCGCCAGCAGGGGGGACTTTGGAGAGCAGTTCTTC. The chain has TRBV5-1 and TRBJ2-1, with D possibly TRBD2 on 6 matching bases. V lost 5 bases, J lost 10 bases, and 13 bases lay in between. The CDR3 is 12 amino acids. From germline, CDR1 is SGHRS and CDR2 YFSETQ.

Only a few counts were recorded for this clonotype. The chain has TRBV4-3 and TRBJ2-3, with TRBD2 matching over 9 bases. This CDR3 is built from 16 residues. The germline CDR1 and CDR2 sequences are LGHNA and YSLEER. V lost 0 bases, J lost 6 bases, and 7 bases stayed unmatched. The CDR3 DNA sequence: TGCGCCAGCAGCCAAGATCGTGGCGGGAGGGCCGATACGCAGTATTTT. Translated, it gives CASSQDRGGRADTQYF.

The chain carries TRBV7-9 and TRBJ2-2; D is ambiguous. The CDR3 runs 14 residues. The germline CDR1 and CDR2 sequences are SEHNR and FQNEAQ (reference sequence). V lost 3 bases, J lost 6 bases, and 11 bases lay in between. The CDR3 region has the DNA TGTGCCAGCAGCTTGTTGTCGAGTTCCGGGGAGCTGTTTTTT. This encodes CASSLLSSSGELFF.

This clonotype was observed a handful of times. CDR3: CASSRGLAGGTYTDTQYF. The CDR3 nucleotides read TGTGCCAGCAGTCGAGGACTAGCGGGGGGTACCTACACAGATACGCAGTATTTT. The chain is built from TRBV6-1 and TRBJ2-3; 14 bases map to TRBD2. V shed 5 bases and J 2 bases; nucleotides not matched to a gene: 9. This CDR3 contains 18 residues. CDR1 MNHNS and CDR2 SASEGT come from the germline V gene.

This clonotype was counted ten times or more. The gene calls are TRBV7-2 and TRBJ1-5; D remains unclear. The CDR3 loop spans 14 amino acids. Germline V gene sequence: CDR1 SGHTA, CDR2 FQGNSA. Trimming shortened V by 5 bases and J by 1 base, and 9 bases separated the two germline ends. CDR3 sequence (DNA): TGTGCCAGCAGCCTCATGATCAGCAATCAGCCCCAGCATTTT. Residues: CASSLMISNQPQHF.

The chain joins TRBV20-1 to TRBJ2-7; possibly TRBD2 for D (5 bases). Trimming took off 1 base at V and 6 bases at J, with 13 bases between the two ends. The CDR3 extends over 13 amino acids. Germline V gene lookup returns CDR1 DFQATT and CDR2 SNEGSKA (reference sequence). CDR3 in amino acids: CSARAPSGIEQYF. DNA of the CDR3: TGCAGTGCTAGAGCTCCCTCCGGGATCGAGCAGTACTTC.

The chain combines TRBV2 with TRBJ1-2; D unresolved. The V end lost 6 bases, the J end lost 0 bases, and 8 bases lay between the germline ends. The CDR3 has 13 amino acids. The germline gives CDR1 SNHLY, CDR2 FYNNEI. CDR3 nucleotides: TGTGCCAGCAGCAAAGAGACTAACTATGGCTACACCTTC. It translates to CASSKETNYGYTF.

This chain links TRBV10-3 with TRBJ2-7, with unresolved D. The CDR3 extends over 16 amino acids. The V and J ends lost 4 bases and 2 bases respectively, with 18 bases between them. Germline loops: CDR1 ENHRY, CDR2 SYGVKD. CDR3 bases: TGTGCCATCAGTGCCGACCGGCCAGAGCGAGCCTACGAGCAGTACTTC. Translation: CAISADRPERAYEQYF.

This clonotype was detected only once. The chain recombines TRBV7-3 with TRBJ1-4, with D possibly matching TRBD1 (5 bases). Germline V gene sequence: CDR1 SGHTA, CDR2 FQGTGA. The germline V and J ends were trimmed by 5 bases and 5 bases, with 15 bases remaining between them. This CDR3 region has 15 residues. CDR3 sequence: CASSLAGQKNEKLFF. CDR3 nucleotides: TGTGCCAGCAGCCTCGCAGGGCAGAAGAATGAAAAACTGTTTTTT.

In DNA, the CDR3 is TGCAGTGCTAGAGATCGGTTATGGGGGGGGAACACCGGGGAGCTGTTTTTT. Its translation is CSARDRLWGGNTGELFF. The chain joins TRBV20-1 to TRBJ2-2, with 7 positions matching TRBD2. Germline V lookup: CDR1 DFQATT, CDR2 SNEGSKA (reference sequence). This CDR3 region has 17 residues. Trimming removed 0 bases from V and 1 base from J; junction bases left unmatched: 8.

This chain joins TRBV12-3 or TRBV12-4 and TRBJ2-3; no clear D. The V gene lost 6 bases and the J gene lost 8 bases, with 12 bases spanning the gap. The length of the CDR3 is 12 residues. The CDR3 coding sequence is TGTGCCAGCAGCGATCTCGGACGTACGCAGTATTTT. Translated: CASSDLGRTQYF.

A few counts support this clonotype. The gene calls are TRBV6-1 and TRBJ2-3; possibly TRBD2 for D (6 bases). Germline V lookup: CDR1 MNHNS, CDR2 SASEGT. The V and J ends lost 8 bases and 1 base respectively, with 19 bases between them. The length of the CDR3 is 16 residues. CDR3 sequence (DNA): TGTGCCAGCGGACATACGACTAGAGGAGGCACAGATACGCAGTATTTT. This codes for CASGHTTRGGTDTQYF.

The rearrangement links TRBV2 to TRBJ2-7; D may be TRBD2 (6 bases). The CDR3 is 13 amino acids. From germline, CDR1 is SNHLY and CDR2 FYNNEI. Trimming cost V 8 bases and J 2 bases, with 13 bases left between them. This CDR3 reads CASEDGLPYEQYF. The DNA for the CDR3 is TGTGCCAGCGAGGACGGACTACCCTACGAGCAGTACTTC.

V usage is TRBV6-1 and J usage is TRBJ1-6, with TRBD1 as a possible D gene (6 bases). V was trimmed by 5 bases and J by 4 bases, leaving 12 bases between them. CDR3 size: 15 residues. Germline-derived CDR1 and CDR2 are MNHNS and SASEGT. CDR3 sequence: CASSTRQVYNSPLHF. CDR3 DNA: TGTGCCAGCAGTACGAGACAGGTTTATAATTCACCCCTCCACTTT.